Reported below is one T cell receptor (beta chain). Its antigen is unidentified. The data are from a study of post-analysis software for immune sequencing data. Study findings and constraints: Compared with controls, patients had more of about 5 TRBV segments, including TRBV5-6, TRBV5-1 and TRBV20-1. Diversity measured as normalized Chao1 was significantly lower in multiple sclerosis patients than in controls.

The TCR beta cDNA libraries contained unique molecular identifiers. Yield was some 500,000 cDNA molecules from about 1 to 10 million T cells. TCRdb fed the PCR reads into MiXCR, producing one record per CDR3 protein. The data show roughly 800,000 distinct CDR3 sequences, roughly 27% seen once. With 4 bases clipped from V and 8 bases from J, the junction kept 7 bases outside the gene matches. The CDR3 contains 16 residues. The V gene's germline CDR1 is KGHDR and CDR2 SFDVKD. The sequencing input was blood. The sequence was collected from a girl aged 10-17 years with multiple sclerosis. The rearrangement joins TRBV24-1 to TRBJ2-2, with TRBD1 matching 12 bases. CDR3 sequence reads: CATSEFRDRGHGELFF. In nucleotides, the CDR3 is TGTGCCACCAGTGAATTTCGGGACAGGGGGCATGGGGAGCTGTTTTTT.